The 12 T cell receptor beta chains below all came from one sample that was sequenced in a study of human T cells and chemical hapten exposure. Each CDR3 protein is one row after TCRdb ran MiXCR on the RACE reads. The data contain tens of thousands of distinct CDR3 sequences, around 30% of them singletons. Documented time point: patch test 1, 2 weeks after DPC sensitization. Treatment described: therapeutic diphenylcyclopropenone sensitization with weekly scalp DPC. The sequencing here drew on whole blood, taken in connection with sensitization to the hapten diphenylcyclopropenone (DPC). Source of these receptors: a man between 40 and 49 years old with alopecia areata. Some clones in this sample may be carry-over from other donors' samples.

This clonotype turned up a few times. The chain has TRBV5-1 and TRBJ1-1, with TRBD1 as a possible D gene (5 bases). The CDR3 loop spans 15 amino acids. Looked up from germline, CDR1 is SGHRS and CDR2 is YFSETQ. The V end lost 3 bases, the J end lost 4 bases, and 16 bases lay between the germline ends. CDR3 loop: CASSSYQGDGTEAFF. The CDR3, as DNA: TGCGCCAGCAGCTCCTACCAGGGCGACGGCACTGAAGCTTTCTTT.

There are a few counts of this clonotype. This chain connects TRBV29-1 to TRBJ2-1; D possibly corresponds to TRBD1 (5 bases). Trimming shortened V by 4 bases and J by 6 bases, and 13 bases separated the two germline ends. Germline CDR1 and CDR2: SQVTM and ANQGSEA. CDR3 length: 13 residues. The CDR3 bases are TGCAGCGTTGGTAGCAGGGTTGGCAATGAGCAGTTCTTC. It codes for CSVGSRVGNEQFF.

The rearrangement joins TRBV18 to TRBJ2-5; D is uncertain. The germline gives CDR1 KGHSH, CDR2 LQKENI. The CDR3 length is 13 residues. Trimming pared 3 bases from V and 2 bases from J, leaving 7 bases between. The CDR3 nucleotides are TGTGCCAGCTCACCCAAGCGACAAGAGACCCAGTACTTC. Protein product: CASSPKRQETQYF.

This clonotype was seen only a few times. The chain has TRBV20-1 and TRBJ2-7; D is unresolved. The CDR3 runs to 15 residues. V gave up 1 base and J gave up 0 bases, with 13 bases separating them. Germline assignment: CDR1 DFQATT and CDR2 SNEGSKA (reference sequence). The chain's CDR3 is CSARALVAFSYEQYF. CDR3 sequence (DNA): TGCAGTGCTAGAGCCCTAGTCGCGTTCTCCTACGAGCAGTACTTC.

The V and J genes are TRBV7-9 and TRBJ1-5; the match to TRBD1 covers 12 bases. The CDR3 has 16 amino acids. Germline lookup yields CDR1 SEHNR and CDR2 FQNEAQ (reference sequence). Trimming cost V 3 bases and J 5 bases; bases outside gene matches: 5. Here the CDR3 reads CASSLGTGGGYQPQHF. The CDR3 region has the DNA TGTGCCAGCAGCTTGGGGACAGGGGGCGGTTATCAGCCCCAGCATTTT.

Only a few counts were recorded for this clonotype. The V call is TRBV20-1, the J call TRBJ1-2, with no clear D. The germline gives CDR1 DFQATT, CDR2 SNEGSKA (reference sequence). Deletions cut 6 bases from V and 8 bases from J, with 16 bases between. The CDR3 has 12 amino acids. The CDR3 DNA follows: TGCAGTGCCCCCCTAGGGCTAATGGGCTACACCTTC. Its protein product is CSAPLGLMGYTF.

This rearrangement joins TRBV19 to TRBJ2-3; 10 nucleotides match TRBD1. CDR3 length: 16 amino acids. Germline CDR1 and CDR2: LNHDA and SQIVND (reference sequence). After removal of 6 bases from V and 2 bases from J, the junction contained 8 bases not matched to a gene. Written as DNA, the CDR3 is TGTGCCAGTAGCCTGACAGGGGGCGTTTCCACAGATACGCAGTATTTT. Translation gives CASSLTGGVSTDTQYF.

The V and J genes are TRBV5-1 and TRBJ2-1; tentatively, D is TRBD1 (5 bases). Germline lookup yields CDR1 SGHRS and CDR2 YFSETQ. Trimming removed 3 bases from V and 0 bases from J, with 10 bases in between. This CDR3 is built from 15 residues. CDR3 in DNA: TGCGCCAGCAGCTCCGACAGCGCCTCCTACAATGAGCAGTTCTTC. It is translated as CASSSDSASYNEQFF.

V and J are TRBV18 and TRBJ2-1, with D perhaps being TRBD1 or TRBD2 (6 bases each). The CDR3 runs 14 residues. The germline gives CDR1 KGHSH, CDR2 LQKENI. Trimming shortened V by 4 bases and J by 2 bases, and 9 bases separated the two germline ends. In nucleotides, the CDR3 is TGTGCCAGCTCACTCGGGGGCGCCTACAATGAGCAGTTCTTC. Its translation is CASSLGGAYNEQFF.

The chain uses TRBV28 and TRBJ2-1; no firm D call. CDR3 length: 15 residues. CDR1 MDHEN and CDR2 SYDVKM come from the germline V gene. V lost 7 bases and J 8 bases, leaving 21 bases between the germline ends. CDR3 in amino acids: CASTIEGARTDEQFF. The CDR3 nucleotides are TGTGCCAGCACCATTGAAGGAGCTAGAACGGATGAGCAGTTCTTC.

This chain uses TRBV20-1 with TRBJ2-7; D is ambiguous. Germline-derived CDR1 and CDR2 are DFQATT and SNEGSKA (reference sequence). V dropped 0 bases and J dropped 6 bases, with 9 bases sitting between them. The CDR3 covers 12 residues. The CDR3 here is CSARDGRSEQYF. The CDR3 DNA reads TGCAGTGCTAGAGATGGTAGAAGCGAGCAGTACTTC.

V is TRBV6-1 and J is TRBJ2-1; TRBD2 aligns across 14 bases. The CDR3 extends over 18 amino acids. The V and J ends lost 2 bases and 8 bases, in that order; junction bases with no gene match: 11. The germline CDR1 and CDR2 sequences are MNHNS and SASEGT. This CDR3 reads CASSERAGTSGRWDEQFF. The CDR3 bases are TGTGCCAGCAGTGAAAGGGCGGGGACTAGCGGGAGATGGGATGAGCAGTTCTTC.